The 21 T cell receptor beta chains given below trace back to one sample, sequenced in a study of blood T cell repertoires in COVID-19 (dated by TCRdb to the early 2020s). Libraries were made using the immunoSEQ multiplex PCR assay. Sourced from immuneACCESS, this table was stored by TCRdb with only in-frame sequences that have V and J called. A share of the clones is absent; for the studies checked, an unresolved V gene accounts for under half, and the remainder has no known explanation. Within this sample are under 200,000 clones, with about 80% of them counted one time only. The ten top clones hold 7.3% of the sample. The sample comprised PBMCs or T cells enriched from blood (not recorded which). The source is a man between 45 and 60 years old who had recovered from COVID-19.

The chain combines TRBV27 with TRBJ2-3; tentatively, D is TRBD2 (6 bases). The CDR3 sequence is 16 residues long. Germline-derived CDR1 and CDR2 are MNHEY and SMNVEV (reference sequence). The V end lost 2 bases, the J end lost 2 bases, and 14 bases lay between the germline ends. The CDR3 here is CASSLNLGGVTDTQYF. In DNA form, the CDR3 reads TGTGCCAGCAGTTTAAACCTCGGGGGAGTCACAGATACGCAGTATTTT.

The V gene is TRBV4-2, the J gene TRBJ1-6; D is undetermined. Per germline, CDR1 LGHNA and CDR2 YNFKEQ. The CDR3 length is 16 residues. Between the trimmed V and J ends, which lost 0 bases and 12 bases, there was a span of 18 bases. In DNA, the CDR3 is TGTGCCAGCAGCCAAGATCCTCGTGGACTACTCGAACCCCTCCACTTT. It yields the protein CASSQDPRGLLEPLHF.

The chain couples TRBV18 to TRBJ2-2, with 12 bases identical to TRBD2. The CDR3 is made up of 18 amino acids. The germline V gene encodes CDR1 KGHSH and CDR2 LQKENI. V dropped 2 bases and J dropped 3; count of bases not matched to a gene: 7. This CDR3 is CASSPRLAGALDTGELFF. DNA of the CDR3: TGTGCCAGCTCACCAAGACTAGCGGGGGCACTCGACACCGGGGAGCTGTTTTTT.

This clone came up once. This sequence joins TRBV18 and TRBJ1-4; 8 positions agree with TRBD1. V lost 5 bases, J lost 14 bases, and 16 bases stayed unmatched. Germline V gene data show CDR1 as KGHSH and CDR2 as LQKENI. This CDR3 has 15 amino acids. The CDR3 region has the DNA TGTGCCAGCTCATTTTCCGGGACAGGTTCTACCGCGCTGTTTTTT. It encodes CASSFSGTGSTALFF.

This rearrangement joins TRBV7-2 to TRBJ1-5, with D perhaps TRBD1 (6 bases). Germline CDR1 is SGHTA and CDR2 is FQGNSA. Trimming pared 5 bases from V and 4 bases from J, leaving 15 bases between. This CDR3 has 15 amino acids. The CDR3, as DNA: TGTGCCAGCAGCAGCAGGGGAGCTTTGAATCAGCCCCAGCATTTT. Translation gives CASSSRGALNQPQHF.

The chain combines TRBV7-8 with TRBJ2-3, with a weak D call TRBD2 (6 bases). Per germline, CDR1 SGHVS and CDR2 FQNEAQ. The CDR3 loop spans 16 amino acids. V shed 4 bases and J shed 1 base, with 15 bases lying between them. DNA of the CDR3: TGTGCCAGCAGCTCAACCCGGGAGAGAGGCACAGATACGCAGTATTTT. It encodes CASSSTRERGTDTQYF.

The chain links TRBV3-1 (or the pseudogene TRBV3-2) to TRBJ2-3; 12 bases line up with TRBD2. CDR1 is LGHDT and CDR2 is YNNKEL in the germline V gene (reference sequence). V was pared by 1 base and J by 1 base, with 15 bases of the junction left unmatched. The CDR3 has 21 residues. CDR3 amino acids: CASSQAKTSGGPLRGTDTQYF. The CDR3 DNA is TGTGCCAGCAGCCAAGCGAAAACTAGCGGGGGGCCCCTGAGGGGCACAGATACGCAGTATTTT.

The chain recombines TRBV4-1 with TRBJ2-2, with 8 bases identical to TRBD1. Germline values: CDR1 MGHRA, CDR2 YSYEKL. The CDR3 length is 15 residues. Losses at the gene ends were 4 bases for V and 1 base for J; bases not matched to a gene: 2. The CDR3 coding sequence is TGCGCCAGCAGCCTAGGGACAGGGAACACCGGGGAGCTGTTTTTT. The encoded protein is CASSLGTGNTGELFF.

The chain links TRBV11-3 to TRBJ2-7; possibly TRBD2 for D (5 bases). This CDR3 has 13 residues. V lost 4 bases to trimming and J lost 6 bases, with 13 bases between them. Per germline, CDR1 SGHNT and CDR2 YENEEA. The CDR3 here is CASSSGLLGEQYF. In DNA form, the CDR3 reads TGTGCCAGCAGCTCAGGACTCTTAGGCGAGCAGTACTTC.

V and J are TRBV11-3 and TRBJ2-7, with TRBD2 identical over 12 bases. J lost 4 bases, V lost 4 bases, and 5 bases had no gene match. The CDR3 loop spans 15 amino acids. The germline V gene has CDR1 SGHNT and CDR2 YENEEA. Here the CDR3 reads CASSWASGGGYEQYF. CDR3 nucleotides: TGTGCCAGCAGCTGGGCTAGCGGGGGGGGTTACGAGCAGTACTTC.

The gene calls are TRBV19 and TRBJ1-5; D is perhaps TRBD1 (6 bases). CDR3 length equals 18 residues. Looked up from germline, CDR1 is LNHDA and CDR2 is SQIVND (reference sequence). The germline V and J ends were trimmed by 0 bases and 0 bases, with 15 bases remaining between them. CDR3 in amino acids: CASSIDPWDTFSNQPQHF. As DNA, the CDR3 is TGTGCCAGTAGTATAGATCCCTGGGACACTTTTAGCAATCAGCCCCAGCATTTT.

This rearrangement joins TRBV6-5 to TRBJ1-2, with D perhaps matching TRBD1 (6 bases). Germline V CDR1 and CDR2: MNHEY, SVGAGI. The CDR3 spans 14 residues. Trimming removed 8 bases at V and 8 bases at J, with 21 bases between. This chain's CDR3 is CASHSLPTGRGYTF. The CDR3 DNA is TGTGCCAGCCATAGCCTTCCAACAGGGAGAGGCTACACCTTC.

V usage is TRBV30 and J usage is TRBJ1-2, with D possibly TRBD1 on 5 matching bases. The CDR3 has 13 residues. Germline CDR1 GTSNPN, CDR2 SVGIG (reference sequence). The V end was cut by 4 bases, the J end by 5 bases, with 14 bases between. In DNA form, the CDR3 reads TGTGCCTGGACCCCAGGGATCGGGTATGGCTACACCTTC. Its protein is CAWTPGIGYGYTF.

The V and J genes are TRBV6-5 and TRBJ1-5, with D possibly matching TRBD1 (6 bases). V gave up 4 bases and J gave up 7 bases, with 11 bases separating them. Germline V gene data show CDR1 as MNHEY and CDR2 as SVGAGI. The CDR3 spans 13 residues. CDR3 coding DNA: TGTGCCAGCAGTTTTCGGGGGGCCCAGCCCCAGCATTTT. The encoded protein is CASSFRGAQPQHF.

The chain recombines TRBV15 with TRBJ2-6; no reliable D call. The CDR3 length is 16 residues. Trimming stripped 5 bases from V and 0 bases from J, with 11 bases between. Germline CDR1 reads LNHNV; CDR2 reads YYDKDF (reference sequence). The CDR3 region has the DNA TGTGCCACCAGCGTCCGATGGAGCTCTGGGGCCAACGTCCTGACTTTC. Its translation: CATSVRWSSGANVLTF.

The chain couples TRBV7-2 to TRBJ1-1; D possibly corresponds to TRBD1 (5 bases). V was pared by 5 bases and J by 4 bases, with 20 bases between. The germline CDR1 and CDR2 sequences are SGHTA and FQGNSA. The CDR3 contains 16 residues. CDR3: CASSPQSPRRGTEAFF. CDR3 in DNA: TGTGCCAGCAGCCCCCAATCGCCCCGAAGGGGCACTGAAGCTTTCTTT.

Here the CDR3 DNA reads TGCGCCAGCAGCCAAGATACAGGCTCCCTAGCCAAAAACATTCAGTACTTC. Protein: CASSQDTGSLAKNIQYF. The rearrangement links TRBV4-1 to TRBJ2-4; weak D call: TRBD1 (5 bases). Germline CDR1 reads MGHRA; CDR2 reads YSYEKL. This CDR3 is built from 17 residues. V gave up 0 bases and J gave up 0 bases, with 12 bases separating them.

The chain is built from TRBV19 and TRBJ1-2; 11 nucleotides agree with TRBD1. The CDR3 length is 16 residues. V shed 6 bases and J 8 bases; nucleotides not matched to a gene: 14. In germline, CDR1 is LNHDA, CDR2 SQIVND (reference sequence). The CDR3 sequence: CASSPVVRTGGDGYTF. The CDR3 DNA sequence: TGTGCCAGTAGCCCAGTCGTGCGGACAGGGGGCGACGGCTACACCTTC.

In this sample, this clone turned up a few times. The V and J genes are TRBV2 and TRBJ1-2, with 7 bases identical to TRBD1. The V gene's germline CDR1 is SNHLY and CDR2 FYNNEI. The trim removed 3 bases at V and 8 bases at J, leaving 3 bases unmatched. The CDR3 spans 12 residues. The CDR3 region has the DNA TGTGCCAGCAGTGACAGGGGGAACGGCTACACCTTC. This translates into CASSDRGNGYTF.

The chain combines TRBV18 with TRBJ2-6, with TRBD1 as a possible D gene (6 bases). Germline CDR1 reads KGHSH; CDR2 reads LQKENI. This CDR3 contains 15 residues. V gave up 5 bases and J gave up 3 bases, with 11 bases separating them. CDR3 nucleotide sequence: TGTGCCAGCTCAAACGACAGGTTTGGGGCCAACGTCCTGACTTTC. Its translation is CASSNDRFGANVLTF.

The chain employs TRBV2 and TRBJ1-2; a possible D gene is TRBD1 (6 bases). In germline, CDR1 is SNHLY, CDR2 FYNNEI. V lost 2 bases and J 4 bases, leaving 14 bases between the germline ends. This CDR3 is built from 15 residues. The CDR3 DNA reads TGTGCCAGCAGTGAATGGCAGGGGTTTGTCTATGGCTACACCTTC. This encodes CASSEWQGFVYGYTF.